The 16 T cell receptor beta chains in this list originate from one sample, sequenced in a study of T cell responses to AZD1222 COVID-19 vaccine (dated by TCRdb to the early 2020s). Receptor libraries were prepared by the immunoSEQ multiplex PCR assay. TCRdb provides this immuneACCESS table in a form limited to in-frame rearrangements. Some clones are lacking; in checked studies, under half of them reflect an unresolved V gene, and why the rest are absent is not known. The sample data list about 120,000 clones, and about 90% of these were observed just once. Clones ranked in the top ten supply around 7.2% of the sample. Taken with the paper, the label for time point translates to: baseline before first vaccination. Sequences were derived from peripheral blood, sampled on day 0 of AZD1222 vaccination. These receptors all stem from an adult in good health.

The chain recombines TRBV5-1 with TRBJ1-1; 8 bases map to TRBD1. The CDR3 runs 16 residues. V trimming: 0 bases; J trimming: 4 bases; junction bases outside the gene matches: 8. Germline values: CDR1 SGHRS, CDR2 YFSETQ. The CDR3 is CASSLGTGSISTEAFF. CDR3 sequence (DNA): TGCGCCAGCAGCTTGGGGACAGGGTCAATTAGCACTGAAGCTTTCTTT.

The rearrangement uses TRBV6-4 and TRBJ1-5; D is unclear. CDR3 length: 15 residues. The V and J ends lost 4 bases and 2 bases respectively, with 12 bases between them. The V gene's germline CDR1 is MRHNA and CDR2 SNTAGT. The CDR3 loop reads CASSAPDHRNQPQHF. The CDR3 DNA sequence: TGTGCCAGCAGTGCCCCGGACCACCGCAATCAGCCCCAGCATTTT.

This clone was seen just once. The V gene is TRBV30, the J gene TRBJ1-5; no firm D call. The CDR3 totals 13 residues. V dropped 4 bases and J dropped 0 bases, with 7 bases sitting between them. CDR1 and CDR2 from the germline V gene are GTSNPN and SVGIG (reference sequence). CDR3 bases: TGTGCCTGGACTCCCAATAGCAATCAGCCCCAGCATTTT. As protein: CAWTPNSNQPQHF.

The chain employs TRBV28 and TRBJ1-5, with D unresolved. Germline V gives CDR1 MDHEN, CDR2 SYDVKM. The CDR3 loop spans 14 amino acids. The V and J ends lost 1 base and 3 bases respectively, with 7 bases between them. DNA of the CDR3: TGTGCCAGCAGTTTATTACAGCCCAATCAGCCCCAGCATTTT. Amino acid sequence: CASSLLQPNQPQHF.

The chain combines TRBV10-2 with TRBJ2-1; D not certain. Looked up from germline, CDR1 is WSHSY and CDR2 is SAAADI. V was trimmed by 5 bases and J by 3 bases, leaving 11 bases between them. This CDR3 spans 14 amino acids. The CDR3 sequence: CASSFPTLYNEQFF. In DNA, the CDR3 is TGCGCCAGCAGTTTCCCGACCCTCTACAATGAGCAGTTCTTC.

The J gene is TRBJ1-1, the V gene TRBV5-8; D is unresolved. The CDR3 runs to 13 residues. V was clipped by 7 bases and J by 0 bases, with 10 bases between them. Per germline, CDR1 SGHTS and CDR2 YDEGEE. CDR3 nucleotides: TGTGCCAGCTCCGATCCCCTGAACACTGAAGCTTTCTTT. This codes for CASSDPLNTEAFF.

This rearrangement joins TRBV6-5 to TRBJ2-1; D call uncertain. The CDR3 runs 15 residues. Germline V gives CDR1 MNHEY, CDR2 SVGAGI. Trimming removed 5 bases from V and 5 bases from J, with 16 bases in between. The CDR3 DNA reads as TGTGCCAGCAGTAACCCCCCGGGCACCCACAATGAGCAGTTCTTC. This encodes CASSNPPGTHNEQFF.

The V call is TRBV19, the J call TRBJ1-1; TRBD1 matches at 9 bases. This CDR3 contains 15 residues. CDR1 is LNHDA and CDR2 is SQIVND in the germline V gene (reference sequence). The junction had 6 bases not matched to a gene; V was cut back by 5 bases and J by 2 bases. The CDR3 region has the DNA TGTGCCAGTAGTCCCCAACAGGGGGCAAACACTGAAGCTTTCTTT. Its translation is CASSPQQGANTEAFF.

The chain has TRBV5-4 and TRBJ2-5; tentative D call: TRBD1 (6 bases). Germline V CDR1 and CDR2: SGHNT, YYREEE (reference sequence). The germline V and J ends were trimmed by 5 bases and 3 bases, with 17 bases remaining between them. There are 15 residues in the CDR3. The CDR3 DNA sequence: TGTGCCAGCAGACCTACGCCTCAGGGGAAAGAGACCCAGTACTTC. This gives the protein CASRPTPQGKETQYF.

The V call is TRBV30, the J call TRBJ2-1; D remains ambiguous. The V and J ends lost 0 bases and 8 bases respectively, with 5 bases between them. CDR1 and CDR2 from the germline V gene are GTSNPN and SVGIG (reference sequence). The CDR3 totals 11 residues. The DNA for the CDR3 is TGTGCCTGGAGTGTGGGTCATGAGCAGTTCTTC. Protein product: CAWSVGHEQFF.

The chain joins TRBV28 to TRBJ2-7, with D unresolved. CDR3 size: 14 residues. The V and J ends lost 6 bases and 0 bases respectively, with 12 bases between them. Germline loops: CDR1 MDHEN, CDR2 SYDVKM. The CDR3 loop reads CASRRPASSYEQYF. In DNA, the CDR3 is TGTGCCAGCAGGCGCCCAGCAAGCTCCTACGAGCAGTACTTC.

This clone was counted a few times. The chain is built from TRBV19 and TRBJ1-6, with 10 bases that match TRBD1. From germline, CDR1 is LNHDA and CDR2 SQIVND (reference sequence). This CDR3 comprises 15 residues. V shed 9 bases, J shed 6 bases, and the junction held 8 bases outside the gene matches. The CDR3 bases are TGTGCCAGCTCCGACAGGGGGCGGGTTAATTCACCCCTCCACTTT. The encoded protein is CASSDRGRVNSPLHF.

The J gene is TRBJ1-5, the V gene TRBV5-8, with D uncertain. Trimming removed 5 bases from V and 3 bases from J, with 6 bases in between. Per germline, CDR1 SGHTS and CDR2 YDEGEE. The CDR3 has 12 amino acids. DNA of the CDR3: TGTGCCAGCAGACCGTACAATCAGCCCCAGCATTTT. Its protein is CASRPYNQPQHF.

The chain joins TRBV28 to TRBJ1-2; 9 bases match TRBD1. Germline trimming cut 3 bases from V and 8 bases from J; bases unmatched to any gene: 7. From germline, CDR1 is MDHEN and CDR2 SYDVKM. This CDR3 contains 14 residues. This chain's CDR3 is CASSFPDRGRGYTF. The CDR3 DNA follows: TGTGCCAGCAGTTTCCCGGACAGGGGAAGGGGCTACACCTTC.

This clone appeared a few times. For the CDR3, the DNA is TGTGCCAGTGCAAATACAGGGGGACCCTCCTACGAGCAGTACTTC. It specifies CASANTGGPSYEQYF. The rearrangement joins TRBV19 to TRBJ2-7; TRBD1 aligns across 8 bases. Unmatched junction bases numbered 9, after V lost 8 bases and J lost 0 bases. The CDR3 spans 15 residues. Germline V gene data show CDR1 as LNHDA and CDR2 as SQIVND (reference sequence).

V and J are TRBV19 and TRBJ1-5; the match to TRBD1 covers 11 bases. Unmatched junction bases numbered 7, after V lost 6 bases and J lost 3 bases. The CDR3 spans 16 residues. Per germline, CDR1 LNHDA and CDR2 SQIVND (reference sequence). This CDR3 reads CASRPSDRGLNQPQHF. The CDR3 DNA sequence: TGTGCCAGTAGACCATCGGACAGGGGGCTCAATCAGCCCCAGCATTTT. Filled out from reference TRBV19 and TRBJ1-5, the complete variable domain reads DGGITQSPKYLFRKEGQNVTLSCEQNLNHDAMYWYRQDPGQGLRLIYYSQIVNDFQKGDIAEGYSVSREKKESFPLTVTSAQKNPTAFYLCASRPSDRGLNQPQHFGDGTRLSIL.